The clone carrying this TCR beta chain has a single count. V gave up 5 bases and J gave up 0 bases; unmatched junction bases: 12. The CDR3 sequence is 19 residues long. Germline V gene data show CDR1 as KGHDR and CDR2 as SFDVKD. This entry comes from a study of blood T cell repertoires in COVID-19. The wider study: Sources were T cells, B-cell-depleted T cells, or PBMCs; the material itself was cDNA or gDNA.

Here immunoSEQ multiplex PCR was the method, and the copy in TCRdb shows in-frame clones only, minus some. Among some 150,000 clones listed, roughly 84% were seen once. The source is a human donor with acute or convalescent COVID-19. The donor label of this sample is uncertain. The chain carries TRBV24-1 and TRBJ2-1; 10 nucleotides align to TRBD2. Sequenced: peripheral blood. CDR3 amino acids: CATSVVRLAGTSSYNEQFF. The CDR3 nucleotides read TGTGCCACCAGTGTTGTGAGACTAGCGGGCACAAGCTCCTACAATGAGCAGTTCTTC.